A single sample is the source of the 24 T cell receptor beta chains below, sequenced in a study of CD8 T cells in ankylosing spondylitis (dated 2017 in TCRdb). Receptor libraries were prepared by 5' RACE. The data were produced on an Illumina HiSeq 2500. In TCRdb, the public reads were trimmed at Q25 with fastp and aligned with MiXCR, with productive beta chains retained. Each CDR3 protein appears once, grouped with its most common genes and DNA. The sample table holds 150,000 to 200,000 distinct CDR3 sequences, of which about a third were seen once. The ten largest clones add up to approximately 6% of the sample. The sample was synovial fluid, either unsorted or a sorted T cell fraction (not recorded which). These receptors originate from a male donor with ankylosing spondylitis.

The chain is built from TRBV12-3 or TRBV12-4 and TRBJ2-7; TRBD2 aligns across 9 bases. V shed 3 bases and J 6 bases; nucleotides not matched to a gene: 12. The CDR3 has 16 amino acids. The CDR3, as DNA: TGTGCCAGCAGTTTGGTCGGAGCGGGAGGAAGGTCCGAGCAGTACTTC. Protein: CASSLVGAGGRSEQYF.

Ten or more counts support this clonotype. This chain connects TRBV3-1 to TRBJ1-2; a weak D match, TRBD1 (5 bases). From germline, CDR1 is LGHDT and CDR2 YNNKEL (reference sequence). V was trimmed by 4 bases and J by 4 bases, leaving 13 bases between them. CDR3 length equals 14 residues. The DNA for the CDR3 is TGTGCCAGCAGCCCGTCGGGGCGACCCTATGGCTACACCTTC. This gives the protein CASSPSGRPYGYTF.

V and J are TRBV29-1 and TRBJ2-7, with 8 bases matching TRBD1. Germline loops: CDR1 SQVTM, CDR2 ANQGSEA. V was pared by 3 bases and J by 12 bases, with 4 bases of the junction left unmatched. The CDR3 is 10 residues long. The CDR3 bases are TGCAGCGTTGAGGACAGGGTTTTGTACTTC. Protein sequence: CSVEDRVLYF.

The rearrangement joins TRBV12-3 or TRBV12-4 to TRBJ1-1; D unresolved. The CDR3 is 12 amino acids. Deletions cut 6 bases from V and 5 bases from J, with 10 bases between. CDR3 coding DNA: TGTGCCAGCAGAGAAAGTCGGACTGAAGCTTTCTTT. This translates into CASRESRTEAFF.

The chain couples TRBV11-2 to TRBJ2-5; 12 bases agree with TRBD2. With V trimmed by 0 bases and J by 1 base, 0 bases remained unmatched. This CDR3 has 16 residues. CDR1 is SGHAT, CDR2 FQNNGV, per germline. CDR3: CASSLELAGGQETQYF. The CDR3 DNA reads TGTGCCAGCAGCTTAGAACTAGCGGGGGGCCAAGAGACCCAGTACTTC.

The chain joins TRBV27 to TRBJ1-4; 7 bases align to TRBD1. CDR1 is MNHEY and CDR2 is SMNVEV in the germline V gene (reference sequence). The CDR3 has 14 residues. With V trimmed by 5 bases and J by 7 bases, 7 bases remained unmatched. This chain's CDR3 is CASSRTGLGEKLFF. CDR3 bases: TGTGCCAGCAGTCGGACAGGTCTCGGTGAAAAACTGTTTTTT.

This clonotype was found a few times. V usage is TRBV27 and J usage is TRBJ2-2, with TRBD2 as a possible D gene (7 bases). Per germline, CDR1 MNHEY and CDR2 SMNVEV (reference sequence). Between the trimmed V and J ends, which lost 6 bases and 4 bases, there was a span of 15 bases. The CDR3 extends over 15 amino acids. The CDR3 nucleotides are TGTGCCAGCAGGCGTGGGAGGGGGGCCACCGGGGAGCTGTTTTTT. Translation gives CASRRGRGATGELFF.

The DNA for the CDR3 is TGTGCCTGGGGGGAGGGTTCACCCCTCCACTTT. This encodes CAWGEGSPLHF. This rearrangement joins TRBV30 to TRBJ1-6, with D unclear. CDR1 and CDR2 (germline): GTSNPN, SVGIG (reference sequence). Trimming cost V 5 bases and J 9 bases, with 8 bases left between them. The CDR3 is made up of 11 amino acids.

The chain has TRBV2 and TRBJ1-6; a weak D match, TRBD1 (6 bases). Trimming took 5 bases from V and 0 from J, leaving 20 bases between them. Per germline, CDR1 SNHLY and CDR2 FYNNEI. The CDR3 runs 19 residues. The CDR3 loop reads CASSRDGTPWSSYNSPLHF. The CDR3 coding sequence is TGTGCCAGCAGTAGAGACGGGACACCATGGAGCTCCTATAATTCACCCCTCCACTTT.

The chain joins TRBV5-1 to TRBJ1-1; D possibly corresponds to TRBD1 (5 bases). There are 15 residues in the CDR3. Germline CDR1 and CDR2: SGHRS and YFSETQ. V lost 1 base to trimming and J lost 1 base, with 11 bases between them. The CDR3 sequence: CASSLRGSSNTEAFF. CDR3 DNA: TGCGCCAGCAGCTTGCGGGGGTCCTCGAACACTGAAGCTTTCTTT.

The genes are TRBV7-9 and TRBJ2-7; TRBD1 is a possible D gene (6 bases). The CDR3 runs to 16 residues. CDR1 and CDR2 (germline): SEHNR, FQNEAQ (reference sequence). V was clipped by 3 bases and J by 0 bases, with 15 bases between them. CDR3 protein: CASSFPHQGGSYEQYF. CDR3 nucleotide sequence: TGTGCCAGCAGCTTCCCCCACCAAGGGGGCTCCTACGAGCAGTACTTC.

As concerns this clonotype: A much larger clone differs from this one at a single base, so this may be a read error. The chain has TRBV28 and TRBJ1-5, with D hard to call. Germline-derived CDR1 and CDR2 are MDHEN and SYDVKM. CDR3 length: 12 residues. Between the trimmed V and J ends, which lost 5 bases and 4 bases, there was a span of 6 bases. The CDR3 region has the DNA TGTGCCAGCAGTGCCCTTAATCAGCCCCAGCATTTT. Translation gives CASSALNQPQHF.

The chain recombines TRBV5-6 with TRBJ2-5, with D possibly matching TRBD2 (6 bases). CDR3 length: 14 amino acids. The germline V gene has CDR1 SGHDT and CDR2 YYEEEE. The ends were cut back, 4 bases at V and 4 bases at J, with 14 bases in the middle. CDR3 nucleotides: TGTGCCAGCAGCGGCGGAGCGGGCGGAGAGACCCAGTACTTC. Its protein is CASSGGAGGETQYF.

V and J are TRBV10-2 and TRBJ2-1, with a tentative D call TRBD2 (6 bases). Germline CDR1 reads WSHSY; CDR2 reads SAAADI. Trimming left V 4 bases short and J 9 bases short, with 10 bases between. CDR3 length: 12 amino acids. The CDR3 DNA follows: TGCGCCAGCAGTGGACCCGGGGGTGAGCAGTTCTTC. Translation gives CASSGPGGEQFF.

V is TRBV6-5 and J is TRBJ2-7; no clear D gene. The germline gives CDR1 MNHEY, CDR2 SVGAGI. There are 11 residues in the CDR3. V lost 7 bases, J lost 7 bases, and 11 bases lay in between. The CDR3 here is CASTGVGEQYF. The CDR3 DNA sequence: TGTGCCAGCACGGGCGTAGGGGAGCAGTACTTC.

This clonotype came up many times. The gene calls are TRBV20-1 and TRBJ2-3, with a weak D call TRBD2 (6 bases). Between the trimmed V and J ends, which lost 3 bases and 1 base, there was a span of 14 bases. Germline CDR1 DFQATT, CDR2 SNEGSKA (reference sequence). The length of the CDR3 is 15 residues. CDR3 amino acids: CSARRWGEGTDTQYF. The CDR3 nucleotides read TGCAGTGCTAGGCGTTGGGGGGAGGGCACAGATACGCAGTATTTT.

V gene TRBV20-1 combines with J gene TRBJ1-1; D uncertain. The V gene lost 1 base and the J gene lost 6 bases, with 9 bases spanning the gap. CDR1 DFQATT and CDR2 SNEGSKA come from the germline V gene (reference sequence). There are 12 residues in the CDR3. The CDR3 DNA sequence: TGCAGTGCTAGAGGAGGCAGCCCTGAAGCTTTCTTT. As protein: CSARGGSPEAFF.

This clonotype was detected only a few times. The chain uses TRBV7-2 and TRBJ1-2; D gene ambiguous. The CDR3 is made up of 13 amino acids. Trimming left V 4 bases short and J 4 bases short, with 10 bases between. The V gene's germline CDR1 is SGHTA and CDR2 FQGNSA. The chain's CDR3 is CASSYPASYGYTF. For the CDR3, the DNA is TGTGCCAGCAGCTACCCCGCCTCCTATGGCTACACCTTC.

This clonotype was observed a handful of times. The CDR3, as DNA: TGTGCCAGCAGTTACTCGATCCAGGGGCGGTCTGGCTACACCTTC. It yields the protein CASSYSIQGRSGYTF. The rearrangement joins TRBV6-5 to TRBJ1-2; tentative D call: TRBD1 (6 bases). In germline, CDR1 is MNHEY, CDR2 SVGAGI. V was cut by 0 bases and J by 7 bases, with 15 bases left in between. The CDR3 contains 15 residues.

The CDR3: CSARSSGLAGTYNEQFF. The CDR3 nucleotides are TGCAGTGCTAGATCCTCTGGTCTAGCGGGAACCTACAATGAGCAGTTCTTC. The chain carries TRBV20-1 and TRBJ2-1, with 9 bases matching TRBD2. With 2 bases clipped from V and 2 bases from J, the junction kept 10 bases outside the gene matches. Germline-derived CDR1 and CDR2 are DFQATT and SNEGSKA (reference sequence). This CDR3 has 17 amino acids.

V is TRBV5-1 and J is TRBJ2-3, with D possibly being TRBD2 (6 bases). Per the germline V gene, CDR1 is SGHRS and CDR2 is YFSETQ. V was pared by 0 bases and J by 1 base, with 12 bases between. The CDR3 runs 16 residues. The CDR3 DNA sequence: TGCGCCAGCAGCTTGGAAGGGCGCGGGGGCACAGATACGCAGTATTTT. This encodes CASSLEGRGGTDTQYF.

This clonotype was detected only a few times. This chain uses TRBV7-2 with TRBJ1-5, with no clear D. V lost 2 bases and J lost 6, with 8 bases in between. The CDR3 is 13 amino acids. CDR1 and CDR2 from the germline V gene are SGHTA and FQGNSA. This CDR3 reads CASSLYDAQPQHF. As DNA, the CDR3 is TGTGCCAGCAGCTTATATGACGCTCAGCCCCAGCATTTT.

As DNA, the CDR3 is TGTGCCAGTAGTATAGGGGCCGGGGGGCGGCGAGAAAAACTGTTTTTT. Amino acid sequence: CASSIGAGGRREKLFF. The genes are TRBV19 and TRBJ1-4; maybe TRBD1 (6 bases). Trimming removed 1 base at V and 8 bases at J, with 17 bases between. The CDR3 has 16 amino acids. CDR1 LNHDA and CDR2 SQIVND come from the germline V gene (reference sequence).

The rearrangement links TRBV7-2 to TRBJ2-1; D is undetermined. Deletions cut 7 bases from V and 9 bases from J, with 10 bases between. Germline CDR1 SGHTA, CDR2 FQGNSA. The CDR3 spans 11 residues. The CDR3 DNA is TGTGCCAGCACAAGTGGTATTGAGCAGTTCTTC. Translation: CASTSGIEQFF.